This record looks at one T cell receptor beta chain sequence and its context. Treatment specified: about 20 received Ad26.COV2.S at low or high dose, single or two shots; about five received placebo; per-sample allocation not given. Day 63 after the first injection of vaccine or placebo was the sampling time. Recruitment in Boston yielded a donor of adult age, 18-55 years. The sample belongs to a study of Ad26.COV2.S vaccination and SARS-CoV-2 variants. Clones were sequenced by immunoSEQ multiplex PCR, and TCRdb holds only the in-frame ones, with some missing. The profile shows around 300,000 clones, about nine tenths of them singletons. In germline, CDR1 is SEHNR, CDR2 FQNEAQ (reference sequence). The CDR3 runs 13 residues. Trimming removed 8 bases from V and 2 bases from J, with 12 bases in between.

The V call is TRBV7-9, the J call TRBJ1-2; no clear D. The source material was peripheral blood, sampled in a trial of Ad26.COV2.S vaccine versus placebo. This clonotype was obtained from a person between 18 and 65 years old who received the Ad26.COV2.S COVID-19 vaccine or a placebo. The CDR3 spells CASDLLSNYGYTF. CDR3 sequence (DNA): TGTGCCAGCGACCTCTTGTCCAACTATGGCTACACCTTC.